This is a list of T cell receptor beta chains from one sample in a study of cytomegalovirus exposure and HLA in healthy donors. Method: immunoSEQ multiplex PCR; TCRdb's copy keeps in-frame clones and lacks some. There are 190,000 or so clones in the sample; 84% occur only once, and around an eighth lies in the top ten. The sequenced sample was PBMCs. Receptors originate from a woman under 40 in good health and CMV-seropositive. CDR3s leave out the opening cysteine and the closing phenylalanine or tryptophan.

TRBV11-3	ASSRTRGGEQF
TRBV5-1	ASSLGTSGSHEQF
TRBV7-2	ASSLGQGVGVYGYT
TRBV7-2	ASSLLGGDNTEAF
TRBV19	ASSPLTDTGELF
TRBV5-6	ASSFSLMNTEAF
TRBV5-1	ASSFYGGLFYEQY
TRBV23-1	ASSQLPGLRDTQY
TRBV6-5	ASSPGGSGNTIY
TRBV5-8	ASSLAGEQF
TRBV10-3	AISDGDRSSGELF
TRBV7-3	ASSLSRERPDTQY
TRBV28	ASSFGLLGQGGYGYT
TRBV30	AWSVQGFGYT
TRBV25-1	ASQSTSVSRSLQY
TRBV5-1	ASSLQGNSNQPQH
TRBV6-6	ASSYSDRGAYGYT
TRBV7-2	ASSLMVPSEQF
TRBV6-1	ASRTDRAVYNEQF
TRBV29-1	SGLQGIGTEAF
TRBV5-4	ASSPPLGGIAEAF
TRBV6-6	ASSSGTPGIEQY
TRBV5-1	ASSLAEPGVEGYT
TRBV6-6	ASKGQGTEKLF
TRBV2	ASSEEVARGIDTQY
TRBV13	ASGVRDTEAF
TRBV15	ATSPPGQGILSYEQY
TRBV19	ASSSQRTVVNYGYT
TRBV5-6	ASSLGGIITDTQY
TRBV7-2	ASSPGTPNYEQY
TRBV29-1	SVRGIGQPQH
TRBV5-1	ASSLRAGGHYGYT
TRBV5-1	ASSPRTSGTYEQY
TRBV7-8	ASSFGVRDSNYGYT
TRBV28	ASTIRVWGNQPQH
TRBV2	ASSRQGGSAF
TRBV2	ASRVRVSTYGYT
TRBV30	AWEAQRAGELF
TRBV28	ASSTALAYEQY
TRBV6-1	ASSEAWGTSVDTQY
TRBV6-5	ASSPWTGTGEQF
TRBV28	ATQAHEQY
TRBV7-3	ASSLMAGMANEQY
TRBV11-2	ASSLRTGGNTEAF
TRBV15	ATSRGTSVGGNIQY
TRBV28	ASSPTGLVSEQY
TRBV5-6	ASSLFLRRETQY
TRBV9	ASSVGPTGGEQF
TRBV5-4	ASSTGTGGLEQY